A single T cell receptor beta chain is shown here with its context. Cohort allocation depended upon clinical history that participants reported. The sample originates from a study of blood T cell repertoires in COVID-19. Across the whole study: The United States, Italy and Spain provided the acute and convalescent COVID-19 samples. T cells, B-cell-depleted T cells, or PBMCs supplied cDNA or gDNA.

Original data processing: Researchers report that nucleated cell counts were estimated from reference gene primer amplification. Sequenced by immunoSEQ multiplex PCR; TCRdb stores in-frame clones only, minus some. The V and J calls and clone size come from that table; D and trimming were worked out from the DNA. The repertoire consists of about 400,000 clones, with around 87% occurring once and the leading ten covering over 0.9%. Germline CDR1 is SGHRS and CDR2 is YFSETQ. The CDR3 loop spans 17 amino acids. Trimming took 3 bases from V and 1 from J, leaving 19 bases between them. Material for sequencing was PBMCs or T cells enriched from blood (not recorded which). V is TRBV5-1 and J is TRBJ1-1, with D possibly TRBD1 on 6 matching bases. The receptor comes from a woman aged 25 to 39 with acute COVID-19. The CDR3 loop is CASSSYAQGPPNTEAFF. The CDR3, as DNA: TGCGCCAGCAGCTCGTATGCTCAGGGGCCACCGAACACTGAAGCTTTCTTT.